These 2 T cell receptor beta chains share one sample of origin, sequenced in a study of blood T cell repertoires in COVID-19. Only in-frame clones appear in the TCRdb table, and some are missing; sequencing was by immunoSEQ multiplex PCR. The data contain about 170,000 clones, about 90% of them singletons. Material for sequencing was peripheral blood. Receptors were obtained from a woman aged 55-69 years with COVID-19, enrolled during active disease.

CDR3 protein: CASSQDGTTNEKLFF. CDR3 coding DNA: TGTGCCAGCAGCCAAGACGGGACAACTAATGAAAAACTGTTTTTT. This rearrangement joins TRBV3-1 (or the pseudogene TRBV3-2) to TRBJ1-4; no clear D. The V gene lost 0 bases and the J gene lost 0 bases, with 5 bases spanning the gap. The germline V gene encodes CDR1 LGHDT and CDR2 YNNKEL (reference sequence). The CDR3 totals 15 residues.

This clone was counted only a few times. V is TRBV15 and J is TRBJ2-7; D is possibly TRBD2 (5 bases). In germline, CDR1 is LNHNV, CDR2 YYDKDF (reference sequence). The CDR3 runs 14 residues. Trimming left V 9 bases short and J 1 base short, with 16 bases between. The CDR3 is CATRPLAASYEQYF. In nucleotides, the CDR3 is TGTGCCACGAGGCCCCTAGCAGCTTCCTACGAGCAGTACTTC.